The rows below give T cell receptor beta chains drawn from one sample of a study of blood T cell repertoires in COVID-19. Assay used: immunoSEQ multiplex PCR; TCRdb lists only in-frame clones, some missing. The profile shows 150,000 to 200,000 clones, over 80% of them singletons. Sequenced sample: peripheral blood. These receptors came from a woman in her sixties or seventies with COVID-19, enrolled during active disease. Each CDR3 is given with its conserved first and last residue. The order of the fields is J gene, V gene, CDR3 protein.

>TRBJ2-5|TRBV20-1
CSASLPGTNQETQYF
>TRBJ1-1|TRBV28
CASSDRGIENTEAFF
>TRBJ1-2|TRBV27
CASSSLPDRADGYTF
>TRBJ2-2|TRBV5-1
CASSSPQGDYTGELFF
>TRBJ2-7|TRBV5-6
CASSSQRAGGPYEQYF
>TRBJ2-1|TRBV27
CASSWRPGHNEQFF
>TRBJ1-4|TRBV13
CASSQTGMEEKLFF
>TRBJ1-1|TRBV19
CASRAPGLNTEAFF
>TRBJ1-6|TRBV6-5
CASSSNRGAYNSPLHF
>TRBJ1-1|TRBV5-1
CASSLDGTARNTEAFF
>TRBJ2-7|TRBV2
CASSAGQGAGEQYF
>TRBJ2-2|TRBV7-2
CASSYTTGRTGELFF
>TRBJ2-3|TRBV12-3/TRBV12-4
CASSFQSTDTQYF
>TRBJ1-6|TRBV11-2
CASSLVQNNSPLHF
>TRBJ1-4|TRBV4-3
CASSPTATNEKLFF
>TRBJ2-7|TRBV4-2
CASSLGLAGGTLTYEQYF
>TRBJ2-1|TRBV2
CASTKGGGRLAANEQFF
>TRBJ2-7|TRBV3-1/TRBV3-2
CASSFRTSGRNEQYF
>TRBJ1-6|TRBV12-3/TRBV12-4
CASSEAPSPLHF
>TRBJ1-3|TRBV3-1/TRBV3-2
CASSQPRWGRGNTIYF
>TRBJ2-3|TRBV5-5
CATCSGGTDTQYF
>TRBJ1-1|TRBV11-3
CASSLSGALGTEAFF
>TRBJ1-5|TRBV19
CASSIVPGAQGNQPQHF
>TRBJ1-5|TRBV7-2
CASSLNPGQHSNQPQHF
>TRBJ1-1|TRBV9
CASSVSGNTEAFF
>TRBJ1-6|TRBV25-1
CASSFENSPLHF